This record looks at one TCR beta chain sequence and its context. Clones were read by immunoSEQ multiplex PCR, and TCRdb kept only the in-frame ones, dropping some. The sample lists 450,000 or so clones; about nine tenths were seen once. CDR1 is SEHNR and CDR2 is FQNEAQ in the germline V gene (reference sequence). The length of the CDR3 is 14 residues. V was cut by 5 bases and J by 10 bases, with 18 bases left in between. This sample stems from a study of blood T cell repertoires in COVID-19. Study in general: In each case, the material was cDNA or gDNA derived from T cells, B-cell-depleted T cells, or PBMCs.

The receptor was isolated from a woman between 35 and 50 years old with COVID-19, enrolled during active disease. Sequenced material: peripheral blood. The genes are TRBV7-9 and TRBJ2-1; TRBD2 might be the D (5 bases). The CDR3 sequence: CASSQHPTRGEQFF. The CDR3 nucleotides are TGTGCCAGCAGCCAACACCCAACTAGAGGCGAGCAGTTCTTC.